Included here is one T cell receptor (beta chain) sequence, with context. Antigen specificity is unknown. This sample was included in a study of T cell responses to AZD1222 COVID-19 vaccine. Study outcomes and limitations: Increased Spike-specific TCR breadth and depth were observed after two AZD1222 doses.

The length of the CDR3 is 13 residues. Germline lookup yields CDR1 LNHDA and CDR2 SQIVND (reference sequence). Trimming cost V 6 bases and J 4 bases, with 10 bases left between them. Some clones are missing from TCRdb's copy, which holds only in-frame ones; the method was immunoSEQ multiplex PCR. The sample includes roughly 83,000 clones, about 82% of them seen just once. This sequence joins TRBV19 and TRBJ1-5; D remains ambiguous. The receptor was derived from an adult in good health. Sample: peripheral blood, taken on day 0 of AZD1222 vaccination. CDR3 loop: CASRRDLNQPQHF. CDR3 nucleotides: TGTGCCAGTAGAAGGGATTTAAATCAGCCCCAGCATTTT.